A selection of T cell receptor beta chains follows, all from one sample in a study of cytotoxic CD8 clonotypes in ibrutinib-treated CLL. Profiled with immunoSEQ multiplex PCR; TCRdb holds only in-frame clones, not every one. The table lists hundreds of thousands of clones, under 75% of them singletons. Sequences were derived from PBMCs, sampled after 24 months of ibrutinib treatment. These receptors all come from a human donor with chronic lymphocytic leukemia. CDR3s include the opening cysteine and the closing phenylalanine or tryptophan. D genes are given only for firm matches. Expanded clones get a size class; other rows say once, few or many, or leave the size out.

j_call clone_size d_call v_call cdr3_nt cdr3_aa
TRBJ2-5 - TRBD1 TRBV9 TGTGCCAGCAGCGCCTACTCGGACAGGGACCAAGAGACCCAGTACTTC CASSAYSDRDQETQYF
TRBJ1-5 - - TRBV28 TGTGCCGCCAGACAGTTTCCCAGGCCCCAGCATTTT CAARQFPRPQHF
TRBJ2-3 - TRBD1 TRBV6-6 TGTGCCAGCCGAACGGGACAGGGTACAGATACGCAGTATTTT CASRTGQGTDTQYF
TRBJ1-2 - TRBD1 TRBV27 TGTGCCAGCAGTCCGACAGGGAGGGACTATGGCTACACCTTC CASSPTGRDYGYTF
TRBJ2-1 - TRBD2 TRBV27 TGTGCCAGCTCTAAGCCGGGACTAGCGGACAATGAGCAGTTCTTC CASSKPGLADNEQFF
TRBJ2-3 few - TRBV4-2 TGTGCCAGCAGCCAAGATGGGGGGGCCCTTTTT CASSQDGGALF
TRBJ1-1 - - TRBV27 TGTGCCAGCCTACAGGGAGGGGGCACTGAAGCTTTCTTT CASLQGGGTEAFF
TRBJ2-1 - - TRBV9 TGTGCCAGCAGCGTAGTTGGAGGAGGAGCCTACAATGAGCAGTTCTTC CASSVVGGGAYNEQFF
TRBJ2-3 - TRBD2 TRBV10-3 TGTGCCATCAGTGATTCTAGCGGGAGTTTTTCAGATACGCAGTATTTT CAISDSSGSFSDTQYF
TRBJ1-3 - - TRBV9 TGTGCCAGCAGCGCCCTTGCAAACACCATATATTTT CASSALANTIYF
TRBJ2-1 few TRBD2 TRBV30 TGTGCCTGGAGTGTGGGGGGACTAGTAAACTATGAGCAGTTCTTC CAWSVGGLVNYEQFF
TRBJ2-1 - - TRBV5-4 TGTGCCAGCAGCTTGGATCCGGAGAGCTCCTACAATGAGCAGTTCTTC CASSLDPESSYNEQFF
TRBJ2-7 few - TRBV19 TGTGCCAGTAGTCCATGGGAAGGATACGAGCAGTACTTC CASSPWEGYEQYF